This passage covers 6 T cell receptor beta chains from one sample sequenced in a study of OX40 agonist ivuxolimab in advanced cancers. Sequencing used immunoSEQ multiplex PCR; TCRdb keeps in-frame clones, though not all of them. The table has around 57,000 clones, 70% to 90% seen once. The sample was CD4+ or CD8+ T cells sorted from blood, taken in a trial of the OX40 agonist ivuxolimab. The receptors here all came from an adult with an advanced solid tumor such as melanoma, head and neck, liver or kidney cancer.

The gene calls are TRBV4-1 and TRBJ2-3; D ambiguous. Germline V CDR1 and CDR2: MGHRA, YSYEKL. Between the trimmed V and J ends, which lost 1 base and 5 bases, there was a span of 10 bases. The CDR3 contains 14 residues. Here the CDR3 DNA reads TGCGCCAGCAGCCAAGCTCTCCGTGGAGATACGCAGTATTTT. Amino acids: CASSQALRGDTQYF.

The J gene is TRBJ1-1, the V gene TRBV6-1; tentatively, D is TRBD1 (6 bases). CDR3 length equals 13 residues. V was cut by 5 bases and J by 5 bases, with 12 bases left in between. Per the germline V gene, CDR1 is MNHNS and CDR2 is SASEGT. The CDR3 DNA follows: TGTGCCAGCAGTTCCTCAGGGGCGACTGAAGCTTTCTTT. Translated: CASSSSGATEAFF.

This clone is a singleton in its sample. DNA of the CDR3: TGTGCCAGCAGTGAAGCCCTCGGACAGGGAGGAGAGACCCAGTACTTC. This codes for CASSEALGQGGETQYF. The V gene is TRBV6-1, the J gene TRBJ2-5, with TRBD1 matching 8 bases. The CDR3 length is 16 residues. Per the germline V gene, CDR1 is MNHNS and CDR2 is SASEGT. V shed 0 bases, J shed 4 bases, and the junction held 7 bases outside the gene matches.

CDR3 loop: CASSPGLALGGEQFF. The CDR3 nucleotides read TGCGCCAGCAGCCCAGGACTAGCGCTGGGGGGTGAGCAGTTCTTC. The gene calls are TRBV5-1 and TRBJ2-1, with 9 bases that match TRBD2. From germline, CDR1 is SGHRS and CDR2 YFSETQ. The CDR3 spans 15 residues. V lost 4 bases, J lost 9 bases, and 11 bases stayed unmatched.

J is TRBJ2-7 and V is TRBV19; 10 bases are shared with TRBD1. CDR3 length equals 15 residues. V shed 5 bases, J shed 6 bases, and the junction held 10 bases outside the gene matches. The germline gives CDR1 LNHDA, CDR2 SQIVND (reference sequence). CDR3 DNA: TGTGCCAGTAGTCCGTGGGGGACAGGGGCAGGCGAGCAGTACTTC. It specifies CASSPWGTGAGEQYF.

This clone was detected only a few times. This sequence joins TRBV13 and TRBJ2-1; D ambiguous. The V end was cut by 0 bases, the J end by 2 bases, with 8 bases between. The CDR3 length is 15 residues. The germline gives CDR1 PRHDT, CDR2 FYEKMQ (reference sequence). The CDR3 sequence: CASSLGRTTYNEQFF. The CDR3 coding sequence is TGTGCCAGCAGCTTAGGGAGGACGACCTACAATGAGCAGTTCTTC.